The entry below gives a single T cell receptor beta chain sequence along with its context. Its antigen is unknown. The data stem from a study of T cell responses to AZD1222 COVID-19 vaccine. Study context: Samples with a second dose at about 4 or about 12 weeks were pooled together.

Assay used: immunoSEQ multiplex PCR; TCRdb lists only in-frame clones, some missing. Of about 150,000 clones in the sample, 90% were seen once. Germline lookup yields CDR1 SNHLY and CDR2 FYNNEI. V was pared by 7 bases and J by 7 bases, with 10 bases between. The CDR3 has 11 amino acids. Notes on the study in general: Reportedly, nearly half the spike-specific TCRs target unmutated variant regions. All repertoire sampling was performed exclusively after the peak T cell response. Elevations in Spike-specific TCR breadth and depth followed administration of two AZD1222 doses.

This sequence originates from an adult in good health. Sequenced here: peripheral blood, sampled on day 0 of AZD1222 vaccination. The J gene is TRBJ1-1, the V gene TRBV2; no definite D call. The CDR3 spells CASTYTLEAFF. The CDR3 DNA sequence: TGTGCCAGCACCTATACACTTGAAGCTTTCTTT.